Following are 25 T cell receptor beta chains from one sample sequenced in a study of blood T cell repertoires in COVID-19. Using immunoSEQ multiplex PCR, the repertoire was profiled, and TCRdb retains in-frame clones only, with some absent. The table shows 250,000 or so clones, with approximately 84% occurring only once. Material for sequencing was PBMCs or T cells enriched from blood (not recorded which). The source is a man in his fifties or sixties who had recovered from COVID-19.

The chain links TRBV7-9 to TRBJ1-2; TRBD1 agrees at 7 bases. This CDR3 region has 17 residues. The V and J ends lost 1 base and 0 bases, in that order; junction bases with no gene match: 8. CDR1 and CDR2 from the germline V gene are SEHNR and FQNEAQ (reference sequence). The chain's CDR3 is CASSLGVGGDTNYGYTF. The CDR3 region has the DNA TGTGCCAGCAGCTTAGGGGTAGGGGGCGACACTAACTATGGCTACACCTTC.

The chain employs TRBV5-1 and TRBJ1-1, with unresolved D. V was clipped by 5 bases and J by 7 bases, with 18 bases between them. Per the germline V gene, CDR1 is SGHRS and CDR2 is YFSETQ. The CDR3 length is 14 residues. Here the CDR3 DNA reads TGCGCCAGCAGACGTGAAGGAGCAGCCCATGAAGCTTTCTTT. This gives the protein CASRREGAAHEAFF.

V gene TRBV19 combines with J gene TRBJ1-6; TRBD1 aligns across 7 bases. There are 14 residues in the CDR3. Germline-derived CDR1 and CDR2 are LNHDA and SQIVND (reference sequence). The junction had 11 bases not matched to a gene; V was cut back by 8 bases and J by 10 bases. The CDR3 DNA is TGTGCCAGTTCACAGGGGCCGACCGAGTCACCCCTCCACTTT. Translated: CASSQGPTESPLHF.

This clone has a handful of counts. The V gene is TRBV18, the J gene TRBJ1-1, with 7 nucleotides matching TRBD1. Germline assignment: CDR1 KGHSH and CDR2 LQKENI. The CDR3 totals 17 residues. V gave up 6 bases and J gave up 1 base; unmatched junction bases: 14. CDR3 sequence reads: CASSSRQGRGGNTEAFF. The DNA of the CDR3 is TGTGCCAGCTCGTCCAGACAGGGTAGAGGGGGGAACACTGAAGCTTTCTTT.

This chain links TRBV27 with TRBJ1-6, with D perhaps TRBD1 (6 bases). In germline, CDR1 is MNHEY, CDR2 SMNVEV (reference sequence). The V end was cut by 3 bases, the J end by 9 bases, with 12 bases between. The CDR3 totals 14 residues. Here the CDR3 DNA reads TGTGCCAGCAGTTTCAGGACAGCAACTTCACCCCTCCACTTT. Protein: CASSFRTATSPLHF.

The gene calls are TRBV7-8 and TRBJ2-1; 9 nucleotides align to TRBD2. V shed 0 bases, J shed 10 bases, and the junction held 10 bases outside the gene matches. Germline CDR1 SGHVS, CDR2 FQNEAQ. The CDR3 contains 16 residues. The CDR3 DNA sequence: TGTGCCAGCAGCTTAGCGGCCGCGGGGGGGCCTCGGGAGCAGTTCTTC. This sequence encodes CASSLAAAGGPREQFF.

The V and J genes are TRBV30 and TRBJ2-5; the D gene is possibly TRBD1 (6 bases). The CDR3 has 13 residues. The germline V gene has CDR1 GTSNPN and CDR2 SVGIG (reference sequence). Deletions cut 4 bases from V and 3 bases from J, with 12 bases between. CDR3 residues: CAWNNREKETQYF. The CDR3 DNA sequence: TGTGCCTGGAATAACAGGGAAAAAGAGACCCAGTACTTC.

CDR3 DNA: TGCGCCAGCAGCCCCAATGGACAGGTATTTGAAAAACTGTTTTTT. It encodes CASSPNGQVFEKLFF. The chain is built from TRBV4-3 and TRBJ1-4; the match to TRBD1 covers 7 bases. V dropped 4 bases and J dropped 7; count of bases not matched to a gene: 9. The germline V gene has CDR1 LGHNA and CDR2 YSLEER. There are 15 residues in the CDR3.

The chain combines TRBV4-3 with TRBJ1-1, with 7 bases fitting TRBD1. Trimming removed 0 bases from V and 1 base from J; junction bases left unmatched: 2. The CDR3 length is 15 residues. CDR1 and CDR2 (germline): LGHNA, YSLEER. The CDR3 sequence is CASSQDWTGNTEAFF. Written as DNA, the CDR3 is TGCGCCAGCAGCCAAGATTGGACAGGGAACACTGAAGCTTTCTTT.

The chain recombines TRBV4-3 with TRBJ2-1, with D tentatively TRBD1 (6 bases). The CDR3 has 15 residues. Germline CDR1 LGHNA, CDR2 YSLEER. The V end lost 1 base, the J end lost 0 bases, and 7 bases lay between the germline ends. This chain's CDR3 is CASSQVRGSYNEQFF. The CDR3 DNA reads as TGCGCCAGCAGCCAAGTCAGGGGCTCCTACAATGAGCAGTTCTTC.

This chain joins TRBV11-2 and TRBJ2-2; 9 bases are a match to TRBD1. CDR3 size: 16 residues. V gave up 4 bases and J gave up 5 bases; unmatched junction bases: 8. The V gene's germline CDR1 is SGHAT and CDR2 FQNNGV. The CDR3 loop reads CASSSRTGVLTGELFF. CDR3 in DNA: TGTGCCAGCAGCTCCCGGACAGGGGTCTTGACCGGGGAGCTGTTTTTT.

The chain couples TRBV12-5 to TRBJ1-1; the D is unclear. CDR3 length: 14 residues. V lost 2 bases and J 1 base, leaving 8 bases between the germline ends. Germline V gene sequence: CDR1 LGHNT, CDR2 FRNRAP. The CDR3 region has the DNA TGTGCTAGTGGTTTGTACAGAAGGAACACTGAAGCTTTCTTT. This codes for CASGLYRRNTEAFF. The variable domain in full, completed from reference TRBV12-5 and TRBJ1-1, reads DARVTQTPRHKVTEMGQEVTMRCQPILGHNTVFWYRQTMMQGLELLAYFRNRAPLDDSGMPKDRFSAEMPDATLATLKIQPSEPRDSAVYFCASGLYRRNTEAFFGQGTRLTVV.

The V and J genes are TRBV5-1 and TRBJ1-3; 7 nucleotides align to TRBD1. Trimming cost V 3 bases and J 0 bases; bases outside gene matches: 9. The germline gives CDR1 SGHRS, CDR2 YFSETQ. The CDR3 covers 17 residues. The CDR3 reads CASSSAYRDSSGNTIYF. The CDR3 nucleotides are TGCGCCAGCAGCTCCGCATATCGGGACAGCTCTGGAAACACCATATATTTT.

This chain joins TRBV18 and TRBJ2-3, with TRBD2 matching over 10 bases. V lost 2 bases to trimming and J lost 2 bases; unmatched junction nucleotides: 4. The CDR3 is 16 amino acids. Germline CDR1 and CDR2: KGHSH and LQKENI. This chain's CDR3 is CASSPLAGGPTDTQYF. DNA of the CDR3: TGTGCCAGCTCACCATTAGCGGGGGGCCCCACAGATACGCAGTATTTT.

The chain combines TRBV11-3 with TRBJ1-1; D gene uncertain. Germline V gene sequence: CDR1 SGHNT, CDR2 YENEEA. Trimming removed 3 bases at V and 1 base at J, with 6 bases between. This CDR3 is 13 amino acids long. The CDR3 is CASSLGTNTEAFF. CDR3 nucleotide sequence: TGTGCCAGCAGCTTGGGCACGAACACTGAAGCTTTCTTT.

V usage is TRBV18 and J usage is TRBJ1-2; D is unresolved. The V gene's germline CDR1 is KGHSH and CDR2 LQKENI. This CDR3 contains 13 residues. With 2 bases removed from V and 6 bases from J, the gap between germline ends came to 10 bases. This chain's CDR3 is CASSPGRLDGYTF. The CDR3 DNA reads TGTGCCAGCTCACCAGGGAGGCTCGATGGCTACACCTTC.

The V gene is TRBV27, the J gene TRBJ1-2; possible D gene TRBD1, 5 bases. The length of the CDR3 is 13 residues. Germline V CDR1 and CDR2: MNHEY, SMNVEV (reference sequence). Trimming took 6 bases from V and 3 from J, leaving 11 bases between them. Written as DNA, the CDR3 is TGTGCCAGCAGCCCCGACAGTTACTATGGCTACACCTTC. Its translation is CASSPDSYYGYTF.

This clone has just a few counts. The rearrangement links TRBV7-6 to TRBJ1-1; D gene unclear. The CDR3 contains 14 residues. Trimming removed 1 base at V and 1 base at J, with 7 bases between. Germline CDR1 SGHVS, CDR2 FNYEAQ. The CDR3 DNA is TGTGCCAGCAGCTTAGGGCCCCAGAACACTGAAGCTTTCTTT. Translation gives CASSLGPQNTEAFF.

CDR3 residues: CATSRGEGGTEAFF. The CDR3 coding sequence is TGTGCCACCAGCAGAGGTGAGGGGGGGACTGAAGCTTTCTTT. The chain recombines TRBV15 with TRBJ1-1; D may be TRBD1 (6 bases). V lost 1 base and J lost 5, with 11 bases in between. CDR3 length: 14 residues. Germline-derived CDR1 and CDR2 are LNHNV and YYDKDF (reference sequence).

The genes are TRBV12-3 or TRBV12-4 and TRBJ2-1; TRBD1 agrees at 9 bases. This CDR3 contains 13 residues. After removal of 7 bases from V and 5 bases from J, the junction contained 3 bases not matched to a gene. The CDR3 loop is CASTRQGDNEQFF. DNA for the CDR3: TGTGCCAGCACAAGACAGGGGGACAATGAGCAGTTCTTC.

In regard to this clone: The same CDR3 also results from other DNA sequences found in this sample. V is TRBV19 and J is TRBJ2-7; D is perhaps TRBD1 (5 bases). This CDR3 is built from 14 residues. Germline CDR1 and CDR2: LNHDA and SQIVND (reference sequence). Trimming took 1 base from V and 1 from J, leaving 8 bases between them. In DNA form, the CDR3 reads TGTGCCAGTAGTATAGCCAGGGATTCCTACGAGCAGTACTTC. It translates to CASSIARDSYEQYF.

This clone was counted a single time. V is TRBV5-1 and J is TRBJ1-2; 9 bases are shared with TRBD1. With 0 bases clipped from V and 7 bases from J, the junction kept 1 base outside the gene matches. Germline CDR1 reads SGHRS; CDR2 reads YFSETQ. The CDR3 sequence is 13 residues long. CDR3 nucleotides: TGCGCCAGCAGCTTGGCGACAGGGGGTGGCTACACCTTC. Translating it yields CASSLATGGGYTF.

CDR3 bases: TGTGCCAGCAGCTTAGATCGTTCAGCGAGCGAGCAGTTCTTC. Protein sequence: CASSLDRSASEQFF. The chain recombines TRBV11-2 with TRBJ2-1; D is uncertain. Germline lookup yields CDR1 SGHAT and CDR2 FQNNGV. CDR3 length equals 14 residues. V gave up 0 bases and J gave up 10 bases, with 13 bases separating them.

The chain combines TRBV14 with TRBJ2-1; D is unclear. The CDR3 sequence is 13 residues long. The V gene's germline CDR1 is SGHDN and CDR2 FVKESK. V was shortened by 2 bases and J by 4 bases, with 6 bases between the two germline ends. This CDR3 reads CASSQSLYNEQFF. For the CDR3, the DNA is TGTGCCAGCAGCCAAAGTCTATACAATGAGCAGTTCTTC. The complete variable domain, with remaining parts taken from reference TRBV14 and TRBJ2-1, reads EAGVTQFPSHSVIEKGQTVTLRCDPISGHDNLYWYRRVMGKEIKFLLHFVKESKQDESGMPNNRFLAERTGGTYSTLKVQPAELEDSGVYFCASSQSLYNEQFFGPGTRLTVL.

This sequence joins TRBV12-5 and TRBJ1-6; D remains unclear. V lost 5 bases and J 7 bases, leaving 12 bases between the germline ends. Germline CDR1 LGHNT, CDR2 FRNRAP. The CDR3 runs 14 residues. The CDR3 DNA follows: TGTGCTAGTGGTCTCGACACCTGGAATTCACCCCTCCACTTT. Its translation: CASGLDTWNSPLHF.